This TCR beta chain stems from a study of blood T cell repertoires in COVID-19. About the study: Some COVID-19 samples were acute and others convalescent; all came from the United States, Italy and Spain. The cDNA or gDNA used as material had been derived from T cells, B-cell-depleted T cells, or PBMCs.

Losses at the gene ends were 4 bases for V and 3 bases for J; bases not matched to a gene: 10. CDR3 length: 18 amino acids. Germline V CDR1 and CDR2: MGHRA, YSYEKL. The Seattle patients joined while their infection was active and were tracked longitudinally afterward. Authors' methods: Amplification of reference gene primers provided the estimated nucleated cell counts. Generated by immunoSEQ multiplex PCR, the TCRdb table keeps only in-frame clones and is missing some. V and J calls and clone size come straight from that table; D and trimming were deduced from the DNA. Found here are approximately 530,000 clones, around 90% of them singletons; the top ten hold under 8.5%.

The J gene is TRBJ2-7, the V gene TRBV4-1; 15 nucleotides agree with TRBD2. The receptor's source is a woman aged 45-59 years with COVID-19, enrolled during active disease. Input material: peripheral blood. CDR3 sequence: CASSPGTSGGPPLYEQYF. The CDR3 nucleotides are TGCGCCAGCAGCCCCGGGACTAGCGGGGGGCCGCCACTCTACGAGCAGTACTTC.